This T cell receptor beta chain comes out of a study of T cell repertoires in cytomegalovirus infection. General observations from the study: In two of eight donors, the top clonotype was HLA-C-restricted CMV-specific.

Each CDR3 protein is one row after TCRdb ran MiXCR on the reads. The sample shows about 500,000 distinct CDR3 sequences, roughly a third of them seen only once. As for this clonotype: Antigen unknown.

Trimming pared 0 bases from V and 0 bases from J, leaving 8 bases between. Germline V gene data show CDR1 as KGHSH and CDR2 as LQKENI. There are 15 residues in the CDR3. Sequences were derived from cultured PBMCs, sampled from culture after CMV antigen stimulation. This chain connects TRBV18 to TRBJ1-1; D unclear. The receptor was isolated from a human donor in good health (CMV status not recorded). Some clones in this sample may be carry-over from other donors' samples. CDR3 DNA sequence: TGTGCCAGCTCACCACCGCTCGGCTTGAACACTGAAGCTTTCTTT. Translation gives CASSPPLGLNTEAFF.